This TCR beta chain stems from a study of blood T cell repertoires in COVID-19. Study in general: Donors in the United States, Italy and Spain gave samples during acute or convalescent COVID-19. From T cells, B-cell-depleted T cells, or PBMCs came the material, which was cDNA or gDNA.

This CDR3 has 13 residues. The V end lost 5 bases, the J end lost 6 bases, and 11 bases lay between the germline ends. The germline gives CDR1 LNHDA, CDR2 SQIVND (reference sequence). As originally analysed: By means of reference gene primer amplification, nucleated cell counts were estimated. Method: immunoSEQ multiplex PCR; TCRdb's copy keeps in-frame clones and lacks some. The DNA was the basis for D and trimming; V, J and clone size are from that table. Altogether roughly 100,000 clones are present, around 83% being singletons, with the ten largest covering over 15%. This receptor was taken from a woman older than 75 with acute or convalescent COVID-19. This chain joins TRBV19 and TRBJ1-5; possible D gene TRBD1, 5 bases. Input material: peripheral blood. CDR3 amino acids: CASSWGVVQPQHF. The CDR3 DNA sequence: TGTGCCAGTAGTTGGGGGGTAGTTCAGCCCCAGCATTTT.